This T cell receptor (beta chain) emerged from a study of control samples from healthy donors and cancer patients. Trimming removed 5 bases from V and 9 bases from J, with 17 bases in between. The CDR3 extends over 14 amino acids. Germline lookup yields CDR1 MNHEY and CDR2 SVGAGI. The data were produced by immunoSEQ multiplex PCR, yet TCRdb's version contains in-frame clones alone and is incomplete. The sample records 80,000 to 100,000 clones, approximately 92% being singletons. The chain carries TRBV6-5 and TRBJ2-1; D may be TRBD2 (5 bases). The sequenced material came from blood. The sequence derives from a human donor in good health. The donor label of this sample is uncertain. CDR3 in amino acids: CASSPRIDYREQFF. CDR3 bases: TGTGCCAGCAGTCCTAGAATTGACTACCGTGAGCAGTTCTTC.